Following are 10 T cell receptor beta chains from one sample sequenced in a study of shared clonotypes between healthy human individuals (dated by TCRdb to the early 2020s). Library construction relied on the immunoSEQ multiplex PCR assay. Imported from immuneACCESS, the table was reduced by TCRdb to in-frame sequences with V and J called. These copies leave out some clones; in studies compared against another copy, an unresolved V gene accounts for under half, and the cause of the remainder is not known. The sample table holds some 660,000 clones, of which around 73% were seen once. The ten largest account for around 2% of the sample. The sequencing input was memory CD4+ T cells sorted from blood. The intended sense of this specimen's cell subset or site label: CD45RA-negative fraction. These receptors all come from a woman in her 30s in good health.

A few counts support this clone. Other DNA sequences from this sample encode an identical CDR3 as well. The chain combines TRBV11-2 with TRBJ1-1, with D tentatively TRBD1 (5 bases). Between the trimmed V and J ends, which lost 5 bases and 1 base, there was a span of 8 bases. The CDR3 has 13 residues. Germline V lookup: CDR1 SGHAT, CDR2 FQNNGV. The CDR3 loop is CASSTQGNTEAFF. The CDR3 nucleotides are TGTGCCAGCAGCACCCAGGGGAACACTGAAGCTTTCTTT. The whole variable domain, remainder taken from reference TRBV11-2 and TRBJ1-1, is EAGVAQSPRYKIIEKRQSVAFWCNPISGHATLYWYQQILGQGPKLLIQFQNNGVVDDSQLPKDRFSAERLKGVDSTLKIQPAKLEDSAVYLCASSTQGNTEAFFGQGTRLTVV.

The chain uses TRBV9 and TRBJ2-1; 7 bases map to TRBD2. The junction had 4 bases not matched to a gene; V was cut back by 0 bases and J by 4 bases. Germline V gene data show CDR1 as SGDLS and CDR2 as YYNGEE. This CDR3 region has 15 residues. In DNA, the CDR3 is TGTGCCAGCAGCGTAGATAGCGGGCTATACAATGAGCAGTTCTTC. Translation: CASSVDSGLYNEQFF.

This clone was counted once. V gene TRBV2 combines with J gene TRBJ2-4; TRBD2 might be the D (6 bases). Per germline, CDR1 SNHLY and CDR2 FYNNEI. Trimming shortened V by 8 bases and J by 3 bases, and 8 bases separated the two germline ends. This CDR3 has 12 residues. CDR3 sequence reads: CASWGDKNIQYF. The CDR3 region has the DNA TGTGCCAGCTGGGGGGACAAAAACATTCAGTACTTC. Filled out from reference TRBV2 and TRBJ2-4, the complete variable domain reads EPEVTQTPSHQVTQMGQEVILRCVPISNHLYFYWYRQILGQKVEFLVSFYNNEISEKSEIFDDQFSVERPDGSNFTLKIRSTKLEDSAMYFCASWGDKNIQYFGAGTRLSVL.

The chain employs TRBV5-1 and TRBJ2-1, with 8 bases that match TRBD2. Germline trimming cut 2 bases from V and 0 bases from J; bases unmatched to any gene: 4. The CDR3 length is 16 residues. Germline V gene sequence: CDR1 SGHRS, CDR2 YFSETQ. The CDR3 region has the DNA TGCGCCAGCAGCTTTTTTGCGGGAGGCTCCTACAATGAGCAGTTCTTC. Its protein is CASSFFAGGSYNEQFF.

Concerning this clone itself: The same CDR3 is also encoded by other DNA sequences in this sample. Written as DNA, the CDR3 is TGCGCCAGCAGCTTGGCCTCAGGGCTGAACACTGAAGCTTTCTTT. Protein sequence: CASSLASGLNTEAFF. The chain has TRBV5-1 and TRBJ1-1, with D perhaps matching TRBD1 (5 bases). CDR3 length: 15 residues. V was cut by 0 bases and J by 0 bases, with 9 bases left in between. From germline, CDR1 is SGHRS and CDR2 YFSETQ.

The J gene is TRBJ1-1, the V gene TRBV4-1; D possibly corresponds to TRBD1 (5 bases). Per germline, CDR1 MGHRA and CDR2 YSYEKL. V lost 0 bases to trimming and J lost 1 base, with 9 bases between them. The CDR3 runs to 15 residues. CDR3 nucleotides: TGCGCCAGCAGCCAAGATCCGGGGCGGAACACTGAAGCTTTCTTT. Residues: CASSQDPGRNTEAFF.

The chain couples TRBV11-2 to TRBJ2-5; TRBD2 might be the D (5 bases). CDR1 and CDR2 from the germline V gene are SGHAT and FQNNGV. V dropped 3 bases and J dropped 2 bases, with 10 bases sitting between them. The CDR3 runs to 14 residues. The CDR3 DNA sequence: TGTGCCAGCAGCTTTCTGAGCGGACAAGAGACCCAGTACTTC. Translation: CASSFLSGQETQYF.

This chain uses TRBV19 with TRBJ2-1; perhaps TRBD2 as D (5 bases). The CDR3 runs 13 residues. V dropped 5 bases and J dropped 8 bases, with 13 bases sitting between them. Germline CDR1 reads LNHDA; CDR2 reads SQIVND (reference sequence). CDR3 amino acids: CASSSTNYDEQFF. The CDR3 DNA reads as TGTGCCAGTAGTTCGACTAATTACGATGAGCAGTTCTTC.

The V call is TRBV11-2, the J call TRBJ1-3; D is ambiguous. V lost 5 bases and J lost 0, with 14 bases in between. The CDR3 has 16 amino acids. Looked up from germline, CDR1 is SGHAT and CDR2 is FQNNGV. The CDR3 DNA reads as TGTGCCAGCAGCGTGCGGACTGTTAGCTCTGGAAACACCATATATTTT. As protein: CASSVRTVSSGNTIYF.

The chain is built from TRBV5-1 and TRBJ2-3; 8 bases map to TRBD2. CDR3 length: 14 amino acids. In germline, CDR1 is SGHRS, CDR2 YFSETQ. V lost 5 bases and J lost 5; bases outside the gene matches: 7. CDR3 in DNA: TGCGCCAGCAGTAGCGGGACTGTGCAAGATACGCAGTATTTT. Translated: CASSSGTVQDTQYF.